The entry below describes one T cell receptor (beta chain). TCRdb's copy holds only in-frame clones and misses some; the assay was immunoSEQ multiplex PCR. The table lists roughly 200,000 clones. The data are from a study of control samples from healthy donors and cancer patients. Sequences were obtained from blood. The sequence was obtained from a woman in her 30s in good health.

The CDR3 is CASSPSGTPNTEAFF. CDR3 nucleotides: TGTGCCAGCTCACCATCCGGGACGCCAAACACTGAAGCTTTCTTT. The chain uses TRBV18 and TRBJ1-1; D perhaps matches TRBD1 (5 bases). V gave up 2 bases and J gave up 2 bases, with 12 bases separating them. This CDR3 comprises 15 residues. The V gene's germline CDR1 is KGHSH and CDR2 LQKENI.